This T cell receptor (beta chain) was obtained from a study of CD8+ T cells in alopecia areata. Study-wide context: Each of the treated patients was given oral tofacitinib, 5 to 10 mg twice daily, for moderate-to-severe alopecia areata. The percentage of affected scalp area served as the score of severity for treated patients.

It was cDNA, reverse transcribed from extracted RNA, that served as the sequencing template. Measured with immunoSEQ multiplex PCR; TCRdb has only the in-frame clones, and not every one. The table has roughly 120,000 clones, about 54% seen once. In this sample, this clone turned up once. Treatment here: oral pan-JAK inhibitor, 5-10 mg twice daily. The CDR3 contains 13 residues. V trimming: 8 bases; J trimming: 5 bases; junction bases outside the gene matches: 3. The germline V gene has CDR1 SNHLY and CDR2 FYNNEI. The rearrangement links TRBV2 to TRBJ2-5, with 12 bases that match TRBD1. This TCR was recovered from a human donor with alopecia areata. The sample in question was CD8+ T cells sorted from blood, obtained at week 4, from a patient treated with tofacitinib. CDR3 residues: CASRDRGLETQYF. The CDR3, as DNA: TGTGCCAGCCGGGACAGGGGGCTGGAGACCCAGTACTTC.